These 17 T cell receptor beta chains originate from one sample sequenced in a study of blood T cell repertoires in COVID-19. The data were produced by immunoSEQ multiplex PCR, yet TCRdb's version contains in-frame clones alone and is incomplete. The table records over 150,000 clones, about four fifths of them present only once. The sample taken for sequencing was peripheral blood. The receptors were gathered from a woman over 75 with COVID-19, enrolled during active disease.

The rearrangement links TRBV7-3 to TRBJ2-1; possibly TRBD2 for D (5 bases). With 2 bases removed from V and 10 bases from J, the gap between germline ends came to 12 bases. This CDR3 has 13 amino acids. In germline, CDR1 is SGHTA, CDR2 FQGTGA. CDR3 nucleotides: TGTGCCAGCAGCTTAGTGATGGGCGGGGAGCAGTTCTTC. This encodes CASSLVMGGEQFF.

This chain uses TRBV9 with TRBJ2-3; D possibly corresponds to TRBD2 (7 bases). The CDR3 is made up of 15 amino acids. The V and J ends lost 4 bases and 3 bases respectively, with 15 bases between them. The germline gives CDR1 SGDLS, CDR2 YYNGEE. As DNA, the CDR3 is TGTGCCAGCAGCTCTGAGGGGGGGAGGACAGATACGCAGTATTTT. This gives the protein CASSSEGGRTDTQYF. The full variable domain, in which reference TRBV9 and TRBJ2-3 provide the parts outside the CDR3, is DSGVTQTPKHLITATGQRVTLRCSPRSGDLSVYWYQQSLDQGLQFLIQYYNGEERAKGNILERFSAQQFPDLHSELNLSSLELGDSALYFCASSSEGGRTDTQYFGPGTRLTVL.

The rearrangement joins TRBV29-1 to TRBJ1-3, with D maybe TRBD1 (6 bases). V was clipped by 4 bases and J by 0 bases, with 10 bases between them. Per the germline V gene, CDR1 is SQVTM and CDR2 is ANQGSEA. This CDR3 is built from 14 residues. The CDR3 DNA is TGCAGCGTTGCCAGGGGTAGCTCTGGAAACACCATATATTTT. Its protein product is CSVARGSSGNTIYF.

The chain employs TRBV5-5 and TRBJ2-7, with D possibly being TRBD2 (5 bases). This CDR3 comprises 13 residues. Germline V gene lookup returns CDR1 SGHKS and CDR2 YYEKEE (reference sequence). V was shortened by 2 bases and J by 1 base, with 7 bases between the two germline ends. CDR3: CASSFSGSYEQYF. CDR3 in DNA: TGTGCCAGCAGCTTTTCGGGATCCTACGAGCAGTACTTC.

This chain joins TRBV7-9 and TRBJ2-5; D gene uncertain. Germline values: CDR1 SEHNR, CDR2 FQNEAQ (reference sequence). The CDR3 is 16 residues long. With 3 bases removed from V and 0 bases from J, the gap between germline ends came to 14 bases. The CDR3 DNA follows: TGTGCCAGCAGCTTCCCCCAAAGTTACTACCAAGAGACCCAGTACTTC. Protein sequence: CASSFPQSYYQETQYF.

The chain recombines TRBV9 with TRBJ2-7, with TRBD1 identical over 7 bases. Germline V CDR1 and CDR2: SGDLS, YYNGEE. With V trimmed by 4 bases and J by 0 bases, 4 bases remained unmatched. This CDR3 contains 14 residues. The CDR3 sequence: CASSPGTASYEQYF. CDR3 bases: TGTGCCAGCAGCCCAGGGACAGCCTCCTACGAGCAGTACTTC.

The chain is built from TRBV11-2 and TRBJ2-3, with TRBD2 matching over 10 bases. V dropped 8 bases and J dropped 5; count of bases not matched to a gene: 10. This CDR3 has 15 residues. In germline, CDR1 is SGHAT, CDR2 FQNNGV. CDR3 in amino acids: CASGSGGAGGDTQYF. CDR3 DNA sequence: TGTGCCAGCGGCAGCGGGGGGGCCGGGGGAGATACGCAGTATTTT.

This rearrangement joins TRBV4-1 to TRBJ2-2; 9 bases match TRBD1. The germline CDR1 and CDR2 sequences are MGHRA and YSYEKL. J gave up 7 bases and V 3 bases, and 9 bases lay outside the gene matches. This CDR3 is built from 16 residues. The CDR3 nucleotides are TGCGCCAGCAGCCAGAGGGACAGGGTCGTTGGCGGGGAGCTGTTTTTT. This translates into CASSQRDRVVGGELFF.

The chain combines TRBV6-6 with TRBJ1-5; 9 bases align to TRBD1. Trimming at V came to 2 bases and at J to 14 bases, leaving 1 base not matched to a gene. The V gene's germline CDR1 is MNHNY and CDR2 SVGAGI (reference sequence). This CDR3 is 11 amino acids long. The CDR3: CASSYRDREHF. The CDR3 DNA is TGTGCCAGCAGTTACAGGGACAGGGAGCATTTT.

The rearrangement uses TRBV18 and TRBJ1-1, with D maybe TRBD1 (5 bases). The CDR3 extends over 15 amino acids. Trimming stripped 3 bases from V and 2 bases from J, with 13 bases between. Germline values: CDR1 KGHSH, CDR2 LQKENI. The CDR3 DNA follows: TGTGCCAGCTCACCGGGGCCGGACCGAAACACTGAAGCTTTCTTT. Translation gives CASSPGPDRNTEAFF.

The chain links TRBV6-5 to TRBJ1-1; 9 nucleotides match TRBD1. The CDR3 spans 15 residues. V gave up 0 bases and J gave up 5 bases; unmatched junction bases: 4. Per the germline V gene, CDR1 is MNHEY and CDR2 is SVGAGI. CDR3 loop: CASSYSWTGETEAFF. Written as DNA, the CDR3 is TGTGCCAGCAGTTACTCCTGGACAGGGGAGACTGAAGCTTTCTTT.

The CDR3 here is CASRRTSGRWDTQYF. Here the CDR3 DNA reads TGTGCCAGCAGACGGACTAGCGGGAGATGGGATACGCAGTATTTT. The chain is built from TRBV27 and TRBJ2-3; TRBD2 agrees at 13 bases. Germline V CDR1 and CDR2: MNHEY, SMNVEV (reference sequence). The V gene end was trimmed by 6 bases and the J gene end by 6 bases; junction bases not matched to a gene: 6. The CDR3 has 15 residues.

The chain carries TRBV6-6 and TRBJ2-1; no clear D. The V end lost 6 bases, the J end lost 4 bases, and 13 bases lay between the germline ends. This CDR3 is built from 14 residues. Per the germline V gene, CDR1 is MNHNY and CDR2 is SVGAGI (reference sequence). The CDR3 nucleotides are TGTGCCAGCAGCCCCTCAGGCAGGTACAATGAGCAGTTCTTC. It is translated as CASSPSGRYNEQFF.

V and J are TRBV9 and TRBJ1-1, with no clear D. V was pared by 3 bases and J by 5 bases, with 17 bases between. The CDR3 totals 15 residues. Germline assignment: CDR1 SGDLS and CDR2 YYNGEE. The CDR3 region has the DNA TGTGCCAGCAGCGCCAGCCGAGGGCGAGGAACTGAAGCTTTCTTT. It encodes CASSASRGRGTEAFF.

The CDR3 DNA is TGTGCCAGCAGCTCAAGCGGGAAGAGCTCCTACAATGAGCAGTTCTTC. Translating it yields CASSSSGKSSYNEQFF. The V and J genes are TRBV9 and TRBJ2-1; 7 bases match TRBD2. Germline CDR1 SGDLS, CDR2 YYNGEE. After removal of 4 bases from V and 0 bases from J, the junction contained 7 bases not matched to a gene. This CDR3 contains 16 residues.

V is TRBV30 and J is TRBJ1-4, with D perhaps matching TRBD1 (6 bases). CDR1 GTSNPN and CDR2 SVGIG come from the germline V gene (reference sequence). The CDR3 is 14 residues long. CDR3 nucleotide sequence: TGTGCTCCCATAGACGGACAGTCGAATGAAAAACTGTTTTTT. Its protein product is CAPIDGQSNEKLFF.

The chain links TRBV20-1 to TRBJ2-1; D gene ambiguous. The germline V gene encodes CDR1 DFQATT and CDR2 SNEGSKA (reference sequence). Between the trimmed V and J ends, which lost 3 bases and 7 bases, there was a span of 7 bases. This CDR3 spans 11 amino acids. CDR3 DNA: TGCAGTGCTAGCGTCGAGAATGAGCAGTTCTTC. This gives the protein CSASVENEQFF.